The 29 T cell receptor beta chains given below trace back to one sample, sequenced in a study. MiXCR was run by TCRdb on the 5' RACE reads, yielding one entry per CDR3 protein. Of about 61,000 distinct CDR3 sequences listed, 25% to 35% are singletons. Sequencing input: tumor-infiltrating naive CD4+ T cells sorted from the breast tumor. Documented subset: naive CD4+ T cells, CD4+CD45RA+CD25-. The origin of the receptors is a female donor with breast cancer.

This clonotype was seen once. The J gene is TRBJ2-3, the V gene TRBV20-1; 9 nucleotides line up with TRBD1. The germline V gene has CDR1 DFQATT and CDR2 SNEGSKA (reference sequence). CDR3 length equals 15 residues. The CDR3 nucleotides read TGCAATGCGCTTTCGGGACAGGGACACCTTGATACGCAGTATTTT. Protein sequence: CNALSGQGHLDTQYF.

A few counts support this clonotype. V usage is TRBV24-1 and J usage is TRBJ2-3, with 9 bases that match TRBD2. Per germline, CDR1 KGHDR and CDR2 SFDVKD. Unmatched junction bases numbered 3, after V lost 7 bases and J lost 2 bases. This CDR3 comprises 14 residues. The CDR3 protein is CATRRGGPTDTQYF. The CDR3 nucleotides read TGTGCCACCAGGCGGGGGGGACCCACAGATACGCAGTATTTT.

The V gene is TRBV7-9, the J gene TRBJ1-4; tentative D call: TRBD1 (5 bases). CDR3 length: 13 amino acids. Germline CDR1 is SEHNR and CDR2 is FQNEAQ (reference sequence). V shed 0 bases and J shed 7 bases, with 6 bases lying between them. CDR3 amino acids: CASSLAGAEKLFF. CDR3 sequence (DNA): TGTGCCAGCAGCTTAGCCGGGGCTGAAAAACTGTTTTTT.

V and J are TRBV7-9 and TRBJ2-7; 7 positions agree with TRBD1. The CDR3 runs to 16 residues. The J segment lost 6 bases and the V segment lost 1 base, leaving 12 bases of the junction unmatched. Germline values: CDR1 SEHNR, CDR2 FQNEAQ (reference sequence). The CDR3 loop reads CASSLDLGRGSVEQYF. The CDR3 DNA reads as TGTGCCAGCAGCTTAGACCTGGGCAGGGGGTCGGTCGAGCAGTACTTC.

A note on this clonotype: A much larger clone sits a single nucleotide away, making a read error possible. The J gene is TRBJ1-5, the V gene TRBV5-1; TRBD1 might be the D (5 bases). The germline CDR1 and CDR2 sequences are SGHRS and YFSETQ. This CDR3 has 14 amino acids. CDR3 amino acids: CTSSLGGQGQPQHF. The CDR3 region has the DNA TGCACCAGCAGCTTGGGAGGGCAGGGTCAGCCCCAGCATTTT. The full variable domain, rest sourced from reference TRBV5-1 and TRBJ1-5, is KAGVTQTPRYLIKTRGQQVTLSCSPISGHRSVSWYQQTPGQGLQFLFEYFSETQRNKGNFPGRFSGRQFSNSRSEMNVSTLELGDSALYLCTSSLGGQGQPQHFGDGTRLSIL.

This sequence joins TRBV20-1 and TRBJ1-2; D gene uncertain. V shed 6 bases and J shed 4 bases, with 18 bases lying between them. Germline assignment: CDR1 DFQATT and CDR2 SNEGSKA (reference sequence). The length of the CDR3 is 14 residues. CDR3 sequence (DNA): TGCAGTGCCATGAAACCTTCAGACATCTATGGCTACACCTTC. Its protein is CSAMKPSDIYGYTF.

This clonotype has more than one count but fewer than ten. The chain joins TRBV7-2 to TRBJ2-1; D is possibly TRBD2 (6 bases). The germline CDR1 and CDR2 sequences are SGHTA and FQGNSA. The germline V and J ends were trimmed by 1 base and 2 bases, with 12 bases remaining between them. CDR3 size: 16 residues. The CDR3 loop is CASSLDISGPYNEQFF. CDR3 sequence (DNA): TGTGCCAGCAGCTTAGATATTAGCGGCCCCTACAATGAGCAGTTCTTC.

This clonotype was recorded many times. The J gene is TRBJ2-3, the V gene TRBV20-1; D is uncertain. V gave up 5 bases and J gave up 1 base, with 16 bases separating them. This CDR3 has 15 amino acids. Germline assignment: CDR1 DFQATT and CDR2 SNEGSKA (reference sequence). CDR3 bases: TGCAGTGCTGACCTACTACAAAGTCGCACAGATACGCAGTATTTT. It specifies CSADLLQSRTDTQYF.

The gene calls are TRBV6-1 and TRBJ2-1; 16 nucleotides agree with TRBD2. This CDR3 contains 17 residues. V dropped 11 bases and J dropped 2; count of bases not matched to a gene: 9. The germline gives CDR1 MNHNS, CDR2 SASEGT. In nucleotides, the CDR3 is TGTGCCGGCCGGTCGGGACTAGCGGGAGGGACCTACAATGAGCAGTTCTTC. As protein: CAGRSGLAGGTYNEQFF.

On this clonotype itself: This CDR3 is missing its conserved last phenylalanine or tryptophan, likely due to a read error. Because the CDR3's place on the DNA is in doubt, the DNA is left out and the CDR3 is given as listed by TCRdb. Here the CDR3 reads CASSRRPL. This chain joins TRBV7-3 and TRBJ2-4. The CDR3 adds up to 8 amino acids, both ends counted. The germline V gene has CDR1 SGHTA and CDR2 FQGTGA.

This clonotype was counted at least ten times. The chain employs TRBV7-9 and TRBJ2-7; D may be TRBD1 (5 bases). This CDR3 contains 14 residues. Per the germline V gene, CDR1 is SEHNR and CDR2 is FQNEAQ (reference sequence). V was shortened by 5 bases and J by 0 bases, with 11 bases between the two germline ends. For the CDR3, the DNA is TGTGCCAGCAGCACGTTCAGGGACTCCTACGAGCAGTACTTC. Amino acid sequence: CASSTFRDSYEQYF.

At least ten counts were recorded for this clonotype. The chain recombines TRBV4-1 with TRBJ2-3; 13 positions agree with TRBD2. V trimming: 2 bases; J trimming: 0 bases; junction bases outside the gene matches: 11. Germline V gene data show CDR1 as MGHRA and CDR2 as YSYEKL. This CDR3 is built from 20 residues. CDR3 loop: CASSQPGLAGAGSSTDTQYF. The CDR3 DNA follows: TGCGCCAGCAGCCAACCAGGACTAGCGGGGGCCGGTAGTAGCACAGATACGCAGTATTTT.

The V call is TRBV2, the J call TRBJ2-1; D gene unclear. This CDR3 is built from 14 residues. Germline CDR1 is SNHLY and CDR2 is FYNNEI. V shed 2 bases and J shed 3 bases, with 8 bases lying between them. CDR3 DNA: TGTGCCAGCAGTGAATTGTCTAGCTACAATGAGCAGTTCTTC. Encoded protein: CASSELSSYNEQFF.

The chain combines TRBV12-3 or TRBV12-4 with TRBJ2-3; D ambiguous. The CDR3 length is 11 residues. V was cut by 5 bases and J by 1 base, with 1 base left in between. The CDR3 region has the DNA TGTGCCAGCAGTCGCACAGATACGCAGTATTTT. Translated, it gives CASSRTDTQYF.

This clonotype occurred many times. This chain joins TRBV20-1 and TRBJ1-2; TRBD1 agrees at 11 bases. CDR1 is DFQATT and CDR2 is SNEGSKA in the germline V gene (reference sequence). The CDR3 loop spans 14 amino acids. V lost 5 bases and J lost 4; bases outside the gene matches: 6. The CDR3 DNA sequence: TGCAGTGCTGACGGGACAGGGGGATCCTATGGCTACACCTTC. Translating it yields CSADGTGGSYGYTF.

This clonotype is judged medium-sized. The genes are TRBV6-1 and TRBJ2-7; D call uncertain. The CDR3 is 12 amino acids. Germline CDR1 is MNHNS and CDR2 is SASEGT. Trimming took off 3 bases at V and 6 bases at J, with 9 bases between the two ends. CDR3 nucleotides: TGTGCCAGCAGTGACCGGCGTTCCGAGCAGTACTTC. Protein: CASSDRRSEQYF.

The V gene is TRBV5-1, the J gene TRBJ2-2; 10 bases fit TRBD1. CDR1 is SGHRS and CDR2 is YFSETQ in the germline V gene. This CDR3 contains 16 residues. The junction had 7 bases not matched to a gene; V was cut back by 4 bases and J by 4 bases. The chain's CDR3 is CASSRSGQGTTGELFF. The CDR3, as DNA: TGCGCCAGCAGCCGTTCGGGACAGGGGACCACCGGGGAGCTGTTTTTT. Together with reference TRBV5-1 and TRBJ2-2, the CDR3 gives the full variable domain: KAGVTQTPRYLIKTRGQQVTLSCSPISGHRSVSWYQQTPGQGLQFLFEYFSETQRNKGNFPGRFSGRQFSNSRSEMNVSTLELGDSALYLCASSRSGQGTTGELFFGEGSRLTVL.

This clonotype was detected ten times or more. The chain has TRBV4-2 and TRBJ2-3, with D hard to call. Trimming stripped 5 bases from V and 4 bases from J, with 19 bases between. CDR1 is LGHNA, CDR2 YNFKEQ, per germline. CDR3 length: 16 amino acids. CDR3 nucleotide sequence: TGTGCCAGCAGCTCTAACGGGTGGGGTACAGCAGATACGCAGTATTTT. Amino acid sequence: CASSSNGWGTADTQYF.

V usage is TRBV5-8 and J usage is TRBJ1-2, with 9 positions matching TRBD1. V shed 4 bases, J shed 7 bases, and the junction held 5 bases outside the gene matches. The CDR3 runs 13 residues. In germline, CDR1 is SGHTS, CDR2 YDEGEE. The DNA for the CDR3 is TGTGCCAGCAGCCCCGGGACAGGGTTTGGCTACACCTTC. This translates into CASSPGTGFGYTF.

The V call is TRBV29-1, the J call TRBJ1-1; D is ambiguous. Germline-derived CDR1 and CDR2 are SQVTM and ANQGSEA. The V and J ends lost 3 bases and 4 bases respectively, with 12 bases between them. The CDR3 length is 13 residues. As DNA, the CDR3 is TGCAGCGTTGACGTGACGGCGAGCACTGAAGCTTTCTTT. Protein sequence: CSVDVTASTEAFF.

The chain combines TRBV15 with TRBJ2-3; 7 nucleotides align to TRBD1. There are 15 residues in the CDR3. Trimming at V came to 2 bases and at J to 3 bases, leaving 5 bases not matched to a gene. Looked up from germline, CDR1 is LNHNV and CDR2 is YYDKDF (reference sequence). The CDR3 protein is CATSRQTGRTDTQYF. DNA for the CDR3: TGTGCCACCAGCAGACAGACAGGGCGTACAGATACGCAGTATTTT.

This rearrangement joins TRBV7-7 to TRBJ2-1; D is undetermined. There are 14 residues in the CDR3. Germline V gene sequence: CDR1 SSHAT, CDR2 FNYEAQ (reference sequence). V shed 3 bases and J shed 9 bases, with 15 bases lying between them. The DNA for the CDR3 is TGTGCCAGCAGCTTCGGACCCACGGCTAGTGAGCAGTTCTTC. This encodes CASSFGPTASEQFF.

This clonotype showed up just a few times. The chain carries TRBV3-1 and TRBJ1-5, with 9 bases identical to TRBD1. This CDR3 is built from 14 residues. The trim removed 5 bases at V and 4 bases at J, leaving 3 bases unmatched. Per germline, CDR1 LGHDT and CDR2 YNNKEL (reference sequence). CDR3 in amino acids: CASSFGTGNQPQHF. The CDR3 nucleotides read TGTGCCAGCAGCTTCGGGACAGGGAATCAGCCCCAGCATTTT. Supplemented by reference TRBV3-1 and TRBJ1-5, the full variable domain reads DTAVSQTPKYLVTQMGNDKSIKCEQNLGHDTMYWYKQDSKKFLKIMFSYNNKELIINETVPNRFSPKSPDKAHLNLHINSLELGDSAVYFCASSFGTGNQPQHFGDGTRLSIL.

The V and J genes are TRBV24-1 and TRBJ2-4; weak D call: TRBD2 (6 bases). The V gene's germline CDR1 is KGHDR and CDR2 SFDVKD. The CDR3 extends over 15 amino acids. The V gene lost 3 bases and the J gene lost 3 bases, with 11 bases spanning the gap. The CDR3 DNA reads as TGTGCCACCAGTGATGGACCGGGAGTCAAAAACATTCAGTACTTC. Translation gives CATSDGPGVKNIQYF.

Points on this clonotype: At one boundary the junction diverges from the germline segment, which might be a read error. CDR3 loop: CPSSQDTSADTQYF. The DNA for the CDR3 is TGTCCCAGCAGCCAAGATACTAGCGCAGATACGCAGTATTTT. The rearrangement joins TRBV3-1 to TRBJ2-3; 7 bases agree with TRBD2. In germline, CDR1 is LGHDT, CDR2 YNNKEL (reference sequence). The CDR3 is made up of 14 amino acids.

Many counts were recorded for this clonotype. The rearrangement links TRBV7-2 to TRBJ2-3; 8 bases map to TRBD1. V lost 2 bases and J lost 1; bases outside the gene matches: 11. The CDR3 has 18 amino acids. Germline V lookup: CDR1 SGHTA, CDR2 FQGNSA. CDR3 amino acids: CASSLFPRTGRGTDTQYF. The CDR3 coding sequence is TGTGCCAGCAGCTTATTTCCCCGGACAGGGCGTGGCACAGATACGCAGTATTTT.

The chain recombines TRBV18 with TRBJ1-1; possible D gene TRBD1, 5 bases. Trimming left V 3 bases short and J 6 bases short, with 11 bases between. Germline V gene lookup returns CDR1 KGHSH and CDR2 LQKENI. The length of the CDR3 is 13 residues. CDR3 nucleotide sequence: TGTGCCAGCTCACCGGAAGGGACCCCTGAAGCTTTCTTT. Its translation is CASSPEGTPEAFF.

There are a few counts of this clonotype. The V and J genes are TRBV12-3 or TRBV12-4 and TRBJ2-4; a possible D gene is TRBD2 (6 bases). The CDR3 is 15 amino acids. V lost 1 base and J 0 bases, leaving 7 bases between the germline ends. In DNA form, the CDR3 reads TGTGCCAGCAGTTTAGGGGGGGTAGCCAAAAACATTCAGTACTTC. This translates into CASSLGGVAKNIQYF.

This clonotype was picked up many times. This rearrangement joins TRBV27 to TRBJ2-7; 8 bases fit TRBD2. V shed 2 bases, J shed 1 base, and the junction held 4 bases outside the gene matches. Germline CDR1 MNHEY, CDR2 SMNVEV (reference sequence). CDR3 size: 15 residues. The CDR3 DNA sequence: TGTGCCAGCAGTTTAGGGTCTAGCGGGTCCTACGAGCAGTACTTC. This encodes CASSLGSSGSYEQYF.